This T cell receptor beta chain was captured in a study of blood T cell repertoires in COVID-19. As for this clone: Other DNA sequences within the sample encode an identical CDR3.

The germline V gene has CDR1 MDHEN and CDR2 SYDVKM. The CDR3 sequence is 12 residues long. V lost 6 bases to trimming and J lost 2 bases, with 7 bases between them. Clones were read by immunoSEQ multiplex PCR, and TCRdb kept only the in-frame ones, dropping some. The sample has roughly 260,000 clones, approximately 79% seen once. The source is a woman aged 40 to 50 with active or convalescent COVID-19. The rearrangement links TRBV28 to TRBJ1-2; D not resolved. The sample taken for sequencing was peripheral blood. The CDR3 loop reads CASSLLNYGYTF. The CDR3 nucleotides read TGTGCCAGCAGCCTCTTAAACTATGGCTACACCTTC.